This T cell receptor beta chain was recovered during a study of molecular identifiers for immune sequencing clone quantification. Germline values: CDR1 SEHNR, CDR2 FQNEAQ (reference sequence). This CDR3 is built from 13 residues. Worth noting for this clonotype: No antigen is known for it. A much larger clone is a single base away; this may be a read error.

Each CDR3 protein gets one entry after TCRdb re-called the PCR reads with MiXCR. In the table there are 550,000 to 750,000 distinct CDR3 sequences, 15% to 20% of which are singletons. Study outcomes and limitations: Because of identical TCR molecules sharing a barcode, sizes of highly expanded clones could be underestimated.

Sequencing was carried out using naive CD8+ T cells from blood, with Jurkat cell RNA spiked in. The subset denotes: FACS-sorted CD8+CD4-CCR7+CD45RA+ naive T cells. The chain combines TRBV7-9 with TRBJ1-1; no definite D call. The sequence came from a human donor in good health. Some libraries in this study had Jurkat cell RNA spiked in. This CDR3 reads CVSSYNPGAEAFF. The CDR3 DNA reads TGTGTCAGCAGTTATAATCCGGGAGCTGAAGCTTTCTTT.